Listed below are T cell receptor beta chains from one sample, sequenced in a study of blood T cell repertoires in COVID-19. Here immunoSEQ multiplex PCR was the method, and the copy in TCRdb shows in-frame clones only, minus some. This sample has approximately 200,000 clones, with roughly 83% found just once. Material: peripheral blood. These TCRs come from a woman between 40 and 55 years old with COVID-19, enrolled during active disease. The CDR3 runs from the conserved cysteine through the conserved F or W. D genes are given only for firm matches. The size field is filled for only some rows; it gives once, few, many or a size class.

CDR3 protein: CASSPREANTEAFF; CDR3 DNA: TGTGCCAGCTCACCACGAGAGGCCAACACTGAAGCTTTCTTT; V gene: TRBV18; D gene: -; clone size: -; J gene: TRBJ1-1
CDR3 protein: CASSPRTGGNSPLHF; CDR3 DNA: TGTGCCAGCAGCCCTCGGACAGGCGGGAATTCACCCCTCCACTTT; V gene: TRBV9; D gene: TRBD1; clone size: -; J gene: TRBJ1-6
CDR3 protein: CASSQDPGLAGEGTQYF; CDR3 DNA: TGCGCCAGCAGCCAAGACCCGGGACTAGCGGGAGAAGGTACGCAGTATTTT; V gene: TRBV4-1; D gene: TRBD2; clone size: -; J gene: TRBJ2-3
CDR3 protein: CASSPSEGGEAFF; CDR3 DNA: TGTGCCAGCTCACCATCGGAGGGAGGCGAAGCTTTCTTT; V gene: TRBV18; D gene: -; clone size: once; J gene: TRBJ1-1
CDR3 protein: CASSLGTGGLYEQYF; CDR3 DNA: TGTGCCAGCAGTCTCGGGACAGGGGGATTATACGAGCAGTACTTC; V gene: TRBV27; D gene: TRBD1; clone size: -; J gene: TRBJ2-7
CDR3 protein: CASNPSGENTGELFF; CDR3 DNA: TGTGCCAGCAACCCTTCGGGGGAGAACACCGGGGAGCTGTTTTTT; V gene: TRBV2; D gene: -; clone size: -; J gene: TRBJ2-2
CDR3 protein: CASSLVGSRTGELFF; CDR3 DNA: TGTGCCAGCAGCTTGGTTGGTAGTCGCACCGGGGAGCTGTTTTTT; V gene: TRBV5-4; D gene: -; clone size: -; J gene: TRBJ2-2
CDR3 protein: CASSLAREADTQYF; CDR3 DNA: TGTGCCAGCAGCTTGGCCAGGGAAGCAGATACGCAGTATTTT; V gene: TRBV5-5; D gene: -; clone size: -; J gene: TRBJ2-3
CDR3 protein: CASSRETSGYNEQFF; CDR3 DNA: TGTGCCAGCAGCAGGGAGACTAGCGGGTACAATGAGCAGTTCTTC; V gene: TRBV4-2; D gene: TRBD2; clone size: -; J gene: TRBJ2-1
CDR3 protein: CAWSSTSGYNEQFF; CDR3 DNA: TGTGCCTGGAGTTCTACTAGCGGTTACAATGAGCAGTTCTTC; V gene: TRBV30; D gene: TRBD2; clone size: -; J gene: TRBJ2-1
CDR3 protein: CASSPGSTGRNSPLHF; CDR3 DNA: TGTGCCAGCAGCCCTGGATCTACCGGGAGGAATTCACCCCTCCACTTT; V gene: TRBV6-2/TRBV6-3; D gene: -; clone size: -; J gene: TRBJ1-6
CDR3 protein: CASSLGLAGVYADTQYF; CDR3 DNA: TGTGCCAGCAGCTTGGGCCTAGCGGGGGTATACGCAGATACGCAGTATTTT; V gene: TRBV5-6; D gene: TRBD2; clone size: once; J gene: TRBJ2-3
CDR3 protein: CASSYSGAQYF; CDR3 DNA: TGTGCCAGTAGTTATAGCGGAGCCCAGTACTTC; V gene: TRBV19; D gene: -; clone size: -; J gene: TRBJ2-5
CDR3 protein: CSARGAVEAFF; CDR3 DNA: TGCAGTGCTAGGGGGGCCGTTGAAGCTTTCTTT; V gene: TRBV20-1; D gene: -; clone size: -; J gene: TRBJ1-1
CDR3 protein: CASSVSPGTDTQYF; CDR3 DNA: TGTGCCAGCAGCGTCTCCCCCGGCACAGATACGCAGTATTTT; V gene: TRBV9; D gene: -; clone size: once; J gene: TRBJ2-3
CDR3 protein: CASSPQGVQPQHF; CDR3 DNA: TGTGCCAGCAGTCCCCAGGGGGTTCAGCCCCAGCATTTT; V gene: TRBV12-3/TRBV12-4; D gene: TRBD1; clone size: -; J gene: TRBJ1-5
CDR3 protein: CATSAVGGRGSYNEQFF; CDR3 DNA: TGTGCCACCAGTGCCGTCGGAGGGCGGGGCTCCTACAATGAGCAGTTCTTC; V gene: TRBV24-1; D gene: -; clone size: -; J gene: TRBJ2-1
CDR3 protein: CASSTESSYNSPLHF; CDR3 DNA: TGTGCCAGCAGTACAGAGAGCTCCTATAATTCACCCCTCCACTTT; V gene: TRBV2; D gene: -; clone size: -; J gene: TRBJ1-6
CDR3 protein: CASSWETNTEAFF; CDR3 DNA: TGTGCCAGCAGTTGGGAGACGAACACTGAAGCTTTCTTT; V gene: TRBV6-2/TRBV6-3; D gene: -; clone size: -; J gene: TRBJ1-1
CDR3 protein: CASRDRGWSEAFF; CDR3 DNA: TGTGCCAGCCGAGACAGGGGCTGGTCGGAGGCTTTCTTT; V gene: TRBV5-5; D gene: TRBD1; clone size: -; J gene: TRBJ1-1
CDR3 protein: CASSDYPPLGATNEKLFF; CDR3 DNA: TGTGCCAGCAGTGATTATCCCCCCTTAGGGGCAACTAATGAAAAACTGTTTTTT; V gene: TRBV6-1; D gene: -; clone size: -; J gene: TRBJ1-4
CDR3 protein: CASSLGGRVGGGYTF; CDR3 DNA: TGTGCCAGCAGCTTAGGTGGCAGGGTAGGTGGTGGCTACACCTTC; V gene: TRBV7-2; D gene: -; clone size: once; J gene: TRBJ1-2